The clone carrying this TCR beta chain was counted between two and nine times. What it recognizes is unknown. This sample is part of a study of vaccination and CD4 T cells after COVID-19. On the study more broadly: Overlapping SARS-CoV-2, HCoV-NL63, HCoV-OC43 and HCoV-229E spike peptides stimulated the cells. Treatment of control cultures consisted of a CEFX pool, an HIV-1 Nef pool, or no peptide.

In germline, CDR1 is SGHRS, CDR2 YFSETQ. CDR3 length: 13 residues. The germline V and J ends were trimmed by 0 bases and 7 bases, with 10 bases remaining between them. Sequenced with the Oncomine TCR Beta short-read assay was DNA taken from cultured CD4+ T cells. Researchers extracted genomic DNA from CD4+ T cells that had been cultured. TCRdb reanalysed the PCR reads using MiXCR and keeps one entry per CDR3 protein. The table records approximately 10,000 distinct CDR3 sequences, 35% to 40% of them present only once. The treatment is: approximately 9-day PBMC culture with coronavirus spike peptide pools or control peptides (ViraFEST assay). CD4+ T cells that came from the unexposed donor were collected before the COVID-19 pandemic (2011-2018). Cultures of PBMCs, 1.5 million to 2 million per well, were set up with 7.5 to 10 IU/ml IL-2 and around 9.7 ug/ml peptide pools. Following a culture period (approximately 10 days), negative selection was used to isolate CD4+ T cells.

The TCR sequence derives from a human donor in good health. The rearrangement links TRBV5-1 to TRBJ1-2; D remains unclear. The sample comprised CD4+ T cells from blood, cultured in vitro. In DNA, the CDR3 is TGCGCCAGCAGCTTGGACATTGGGGTTGGCTACACCTTC. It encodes CASSLDIGVGYTF.